This section outlines one T cell receptor (beta chain) sequence together with its context. The target of this receptor is not known. No much larger clone exists at a distance of one base, and base qualities are not known. The sample is drawn from a study of cytomegalovirus exposure and HLA in healthy donors (dated by TCRdb to the late 2010s). In terms of the full investigation: An earlier analysis of 587 of the donors reported 250 to 300 Gb of sequence data and 117 million unique TCR beta sequences from some 180 million T cells. An early release that covered fewer than 800 HLA-typed donors contained approximately 300 gigabases of sequencing data and around 80 million unique TCR sequences. The genetic ancestry cluster associated with self-reported Caucasian donors included 65% to 90% of the 398 genotyped donors. The study was designed to test whether signatures of past pathogen exposure could be identified by cataloging public T cell receptors. The study used immunosequencing to profile the T cell repertoires of several hundred subjects and linked those repertoires to cytomegalovirus serostatus. Along with the roughly 700-subject first cohort, a separate validation cohort of around 110 different subjects was used. The study combined high-throughput TCR immunosequencing, statistical association of individual TCRs with disease status, and machine learning to predict cytomegalovirus infection status. A later analysis re-analyzed previously published TCR beta repertoires from hundreds of donors and added high-resolution HLA genotyping to study TCR occurrence patterns. In the later analysis, no new phenotypic data were used to find candidate immune exposures; instead, reliance was placed on TCR beta sequences and their occurrence across donors. An earlier analysis of some 500 of the donors used high-throughput TCR beta sequencing to judge whether each TCR beta V gene segment behaved as functional or pseudogenic. Donor age, sex, ethnicity and CMV serostatus were collected together with the repertoire data. In a later genetic analysis, genome-wide SNP genotypes for about 60% of the 666 donors were used, and that subset was treated as a discovery cohort. Every discovery cohort repertoire had been produced on one sequencing platform. Class I and class II HLA loci were covered by the typing at four-digit resolution. Typing coverage varied by locus: roughly 629-640 donors for A, B, C, DRB1 and DQB1; 522 for DQA1; more than 600 for DPA1; approximately 450 for DPB1. Several DR-DQ haplotypes were handled as single units for association and clustering, since linkage in the cohort was strong. Among 300 to 450 genotyped donors of the cohort, an average of around 240,000 unique TCR beta nucleotide sequences were sequenced per donor, approximately 20% of them non-productive. Study-wide conclusions, independent of this receptor: Strong co-occurrence of HLA alleles, especially DR and DQ, made assigning TCR associations to individual alleles difficult. Specific HLA alleles were associated with 15,000 to 20,000 TCR beta sequences at a false discovery rate of 0.05 in a later analysis. A few of the identified cytomegalovirus-associated TCR beta chains were confirmed in vitro to be specific for cytomegalovirus antigens. According to the authors, the approach could potentially be generalized to other disease states and immunological phenotypes. In a later genetic analysis, a missense DCLRE1C variant was associated with V-gene and J-gene trimming of TCR beta chains, and the association was replicated in an independent cohort. A cluster of highly shared sequence variants was judged likely to represent a technical artifact of the sequencing pipeline. In a later analysis, TCR association rates were found to vary across HLA loci, with the most associated TCRs seen for DRB1 alleles and the fewest for HLA-C alleles. CMV serostatus was the only immune exposure information available for the cohort. A further reported finding was that TCR beta sequences accurately predicted the HLA-A and HLA-B alleles for most subjects in the first cohort. Because the 87-base-pair reads could not distinguish some IMGT-functional V segments, including TRBV6-2 and TRBV6-3, those segments were excluded. Compared with equally common non-associated chains, HLA-associated TCR beta chains in a later analysis were more clonally expanded and had lower generation probabilities. Most CMV-associated TCR beta chains appeared to be HLA-restricted in a later analysis, and the HLA associations seemed to be driven largely by CMV exposure. The study gave a list of under 200 TCR beta chains associated with cytomegalovirus. Roughly uniform sequencing depth across donors was assumed in presence/absence analyses, although this assumption may not hold. Correlated functional status among segregating V segments might be attributable to linkage disequilibrium, but an unknown experimental factor could not be ruled out. Because some donors lacked HLA typing at each locus, the association tests relied only on the typed subset. According to a later genetic analysis, donors in an Asian-associated ancestry cluster had fewer N-insertions in productive TCRs than the approximately 610-donor mean. In an earlier analysis of some 550 of the donors, most TCR beta V segments were observed in productive rearrangements about 87% or about 30% of the time, broadly matching IMGT annotations. In both the original and validation cohorts, the classifier was reported to diagnose cytomegalovirus status with high specificity and sensitivity. A later analysis reported that several top co-occurrence clusters appeared linked to parvovirus B19, influenza, CMV and Epstein-Barr virus. In this cohort, only TCR beta chains were sequenced, and detectable features were limited by the absence of alpha or paired-chain data. Because counts were too low, seventeen rarely observed V segments, including chromosome 9 orphons, were left out of the earlier analysis of some 640 of the donors. Across donors, most TCR sequences were observed very rarely, whereas some public TCRs were present in many individuals.

Libraries were constructed by the immunoSEQ multiplex PCR assay. For the multiplex PCR, a mixture combining 60 forward primers for TCR Vbeta segments and 13 reverse primers for TCR Jbeta segments was used. The CDR3 region of rearranged TCR beta genes was amplified from genomic DNA with a multiplex PCR assay. The Illumina HiSeq System was used to sequence the amplified TCR beta libraries as 87-base-pair reads. Turning to the authors' computational methods: A later analysis tallied 75 million to 85 million unique TCR beta chains across the 650 to 750 repertoires, and some 10 million of those chains were shared by two or more donors. Raw reads were error-corrected and collapsed into unique sequences with a nearest-neighbor algorithm that merged closely related sequences to remove PCR and sequencing errors. Alignment of CDR3 sequences to IMGT reference sequences was used to assign V, D and J gene segments. Each retained sequence needed at least a six-nucleotide match to both a V gene segment and a J gene segment. Rearrangements were classified as productive when the CDR3 lacked stop codons and remained in frame with V and J, and all other rearrangements were classified as non-productive. CDR3 was defined by IMGT convention, running from the second conserved V-encoded cysteine to the conserved J-encoded phenylalanine. The earlier analysis of some 540 of the donors excluded any sequence lacking an unambiguous match to a single V gene segment. An earlier analysis of 500 to 700 of the donors classified V segments as functional when productive rearrangements were above 56.7% and as segregating when the standard deviation between donors was above 5%. To diagnose cytomegalovirus status from the catalog of TCR beta chain sequences, a statistical classification framework was built. In a later analysis, V and J genes were assigned by comparing TCR nucleotide sequences against IMGT/GENE-DB human TR gene sequences. A later analysis assigned CDR3 sequences and most-parsimonious VDJ recombination scenarios with the TCRdist pipeline. In a later analysis, every TCR beta chain was defined by the combination of its CDR3 amino acid sequence and its V-gene family, and reads without a unique V-gene family were dropped. A later analysis removed over 500 highly shared, low-generation-probability nucleotide sequences to deal with suspected cross-contamination and a sequencing artifact. A later analysis calculated a clonal expansion index for each public chain from normalized within-repertoire ranks of inferred template counts. In a later analysis, generation probabilities were computed with a VDJ recombination model fitted to out-of-frame rearrangements, and the resulting probabilities were checked against IGoR. Hypergeometric tests were used in a later analysis to score TCR-TCR, TCR-HLA and TCR-CMV co-occurrence, with a repertoire-size bias correction applied to the TCR pairs. To estimate false discovery rates, a later analysis permuted the HLA or CMV assignments 20 times. In a later analysis, co-occurring TCRs were grouped using DBSCAN, with TCRdist sequence similarity added in when clustering inside HLA-allele-positive subsets. Repertoires with fewer than 30,000 or more than 120,000 public chains, plus five repertoires with anomalous nucleotide sharing, were excluded from co-occurrence clustering. The table was pulled from immuneACCESS by TCRdb, which kept in-frame rearrangements only. Such tables lose some clones; where checked, under half of the loss comes from unresolved V genes, and the rest has no known cause. V and J calls and clone size follow that table, whereas D and trimming were derived from the DNA. This sample has approximately 140,000 clones in its table, and 83% of those were observed once. The top ten constitute 0.95% to 1.5% of the sample.

The cohort comprised 710 or so healthy bone marrow donors. All cohort members were sampled while nominally healthy, although unrecorded immune exposures were likely present. The donor was CMV seronegative and belonged to the group of 350 to 400 seronegative cohort members. A peripheral blood sample was collected from each donor, and TCR beta sequencing was performed on peripheral blood mononuclear cells. The Qiagen DNeasy Blood Extraction Kit was used to extract genomic DNA from the blood cell samples. CDR1 and CDR2 are drawn from the germline V gene (reference sequence): SEHNR, FQNEAQ. The germline V and J ends show losses of 4 bases and 5 bases respectively, and no gene match explains 6 bases of the junction. Inclusive of the bounding cysteine and phenylalanine, the CDR3 is 15 residues long. The sequence is cut down to CDR3 DNA, 45 bases in frame from base 1.

This receptor was taken from a girl between 2 and 10 years old in good health and CMV-seronegative. The specimen sequenced was PBMCs. Here the chain combines TRBV7-9 and TRBJ2-7; the central 12 bases match TRBD2. Read as DNA, the sequence is TGTGCCAGCAGCTACCTGACTAGCGGGAGCCACGAGCAGTACTTC. Its translation reads: CASSYLTSGSHEQYF.